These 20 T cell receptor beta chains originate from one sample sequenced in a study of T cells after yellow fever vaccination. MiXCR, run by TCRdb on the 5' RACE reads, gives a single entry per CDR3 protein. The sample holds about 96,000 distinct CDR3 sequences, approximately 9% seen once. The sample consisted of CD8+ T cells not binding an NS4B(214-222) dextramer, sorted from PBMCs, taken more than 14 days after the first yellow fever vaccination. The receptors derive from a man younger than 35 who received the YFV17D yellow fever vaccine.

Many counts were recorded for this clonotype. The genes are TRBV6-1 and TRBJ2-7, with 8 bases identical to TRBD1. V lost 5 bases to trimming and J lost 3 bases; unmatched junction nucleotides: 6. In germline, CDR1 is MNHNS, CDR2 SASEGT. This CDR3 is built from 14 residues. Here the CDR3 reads CASSPGQGIYEQYF. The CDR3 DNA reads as TGTGCCAGCAGTCCTGGACAGGGAATCTACGAGCAGTACTTC.

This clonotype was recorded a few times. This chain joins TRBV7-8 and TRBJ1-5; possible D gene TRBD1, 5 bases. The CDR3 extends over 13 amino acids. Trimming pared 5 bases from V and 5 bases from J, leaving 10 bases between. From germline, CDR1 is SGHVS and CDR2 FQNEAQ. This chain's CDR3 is CASSGRGDQPQHF. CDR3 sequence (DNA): TGTGCCAGCAGCGGAAGGGGAGATCAGCCCCAGCATTTT.

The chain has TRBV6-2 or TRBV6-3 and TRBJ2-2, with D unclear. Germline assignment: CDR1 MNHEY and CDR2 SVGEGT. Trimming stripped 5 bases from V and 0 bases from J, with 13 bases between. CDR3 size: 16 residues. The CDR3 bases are TGTGCCAGCAGTGGGTGGCCCAGTGCGAACACCGGGGAGCTGTTTTTT. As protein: CASSGWPSANTGELFF.

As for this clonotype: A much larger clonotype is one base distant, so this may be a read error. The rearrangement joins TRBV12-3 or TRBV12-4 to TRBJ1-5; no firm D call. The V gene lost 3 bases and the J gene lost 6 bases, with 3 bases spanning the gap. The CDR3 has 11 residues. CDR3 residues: CASSFGQPQHF. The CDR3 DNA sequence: TGTGCCAGCAGTTTCGGTCAGCCCCAGCATTTT.

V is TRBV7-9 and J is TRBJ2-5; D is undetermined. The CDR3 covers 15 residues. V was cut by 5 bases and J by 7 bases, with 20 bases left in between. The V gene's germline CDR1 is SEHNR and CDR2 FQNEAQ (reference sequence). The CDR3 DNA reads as TGTGCCAGCAGCCCCCACTGGCCCCCGGTGGGGACCCAGTACTTC. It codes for CASSPHWPPVGTQYF. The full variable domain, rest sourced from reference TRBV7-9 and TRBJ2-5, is DTGVSQNPRHKITKRGQNVTFRCDPISEHNRLYWYRQTLGQGPEFLTYFQNEAQLEKSRLLSDRFSAERPKGSFSTLEIQRTEQGDSAMYLCASSPHWPPVGTQYFGPGTRLLVL.

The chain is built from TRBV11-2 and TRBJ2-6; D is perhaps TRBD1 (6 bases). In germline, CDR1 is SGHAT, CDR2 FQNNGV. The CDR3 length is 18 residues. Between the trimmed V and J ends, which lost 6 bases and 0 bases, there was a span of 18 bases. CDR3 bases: TGTGCCAGCAGTTTTACAGGGAAAGTCCTCTCTGGGGCCAACGTCCTGACTTTC. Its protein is CASSFTGKVLSGANVLTF.

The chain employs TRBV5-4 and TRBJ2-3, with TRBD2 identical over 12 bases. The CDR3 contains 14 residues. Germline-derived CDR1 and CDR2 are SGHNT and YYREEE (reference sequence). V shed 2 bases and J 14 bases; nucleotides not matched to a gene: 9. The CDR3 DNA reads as TGTGCCAGCAGCTTACGCTCTAGCGGGGGGGCCGTGTATTTT. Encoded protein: CASSLRSSGGAVYF.

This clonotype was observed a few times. In nucleotides, the CDR3 is TGCAGCGGAGGGACAGGGATAAGGAACAATGAGCAGTTCTTC. Its protein product is CSGGTGIRNNEQFF. The chain is built from TRBV29-1 and TRBJ2-1; 9 bases align to TRBD1. J gave up 5 bases and V 7 bases, and 9 bases lay outside the gene matches. Looked up from germline, CDR1 is SQVTM and CDR2 is ANQGSEA. This CDR3 contains 14 residues.

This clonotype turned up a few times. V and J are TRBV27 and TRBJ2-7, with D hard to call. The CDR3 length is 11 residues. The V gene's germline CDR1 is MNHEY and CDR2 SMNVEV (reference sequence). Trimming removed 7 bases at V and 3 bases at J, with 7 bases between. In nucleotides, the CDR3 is TGTGCCAGCAAGGGCGGCTACGAGCAGTACTTC. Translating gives CASKGGYEQYF.

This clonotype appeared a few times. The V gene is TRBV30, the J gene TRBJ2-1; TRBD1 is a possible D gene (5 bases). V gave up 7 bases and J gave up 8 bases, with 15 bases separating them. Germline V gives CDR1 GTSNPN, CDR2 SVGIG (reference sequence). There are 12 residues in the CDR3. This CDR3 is CAFDPIGDEQFF. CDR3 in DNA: TGTGCCTTCGACCCAATAGGGGATGAGCAGTTCTTC.

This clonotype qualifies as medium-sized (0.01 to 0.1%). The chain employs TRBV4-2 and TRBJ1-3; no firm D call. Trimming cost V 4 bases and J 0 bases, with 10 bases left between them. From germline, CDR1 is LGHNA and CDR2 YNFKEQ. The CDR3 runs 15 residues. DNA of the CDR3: TGTGCCAGCAGCCCCGAATCGGCCTCTGGAAACACCATATATTTT. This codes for CASSPESASGNTIYF.

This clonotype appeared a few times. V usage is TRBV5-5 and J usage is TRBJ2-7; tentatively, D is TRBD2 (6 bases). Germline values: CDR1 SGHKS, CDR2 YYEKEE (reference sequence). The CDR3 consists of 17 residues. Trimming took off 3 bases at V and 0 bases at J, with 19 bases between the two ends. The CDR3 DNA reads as TGTGCCAGCAGCTACAATACGTTGGGGGAGGCCTCCTACGAGCAGTACGTC. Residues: CASSYNTLGEASYEQYV.

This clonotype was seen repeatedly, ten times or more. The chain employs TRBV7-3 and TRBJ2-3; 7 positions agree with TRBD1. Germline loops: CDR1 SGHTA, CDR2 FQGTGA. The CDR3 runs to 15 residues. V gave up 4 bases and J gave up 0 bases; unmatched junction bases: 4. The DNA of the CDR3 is TGTGCCAGCAGCTCGACAGGGTCCAGCACAGATACGCAGTATTTT. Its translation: CASSSTGSSTDTQYF.

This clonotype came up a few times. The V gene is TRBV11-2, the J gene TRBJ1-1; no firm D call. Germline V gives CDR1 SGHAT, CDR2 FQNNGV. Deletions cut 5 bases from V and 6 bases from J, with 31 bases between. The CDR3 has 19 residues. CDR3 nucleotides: TGTGCCAGCAGCAGGCATAACAAGGAAGTACGGGCCCAGAGAGCTGAAGCTTTCTTT. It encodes CASSRHNKEVRAQRAEAFF.

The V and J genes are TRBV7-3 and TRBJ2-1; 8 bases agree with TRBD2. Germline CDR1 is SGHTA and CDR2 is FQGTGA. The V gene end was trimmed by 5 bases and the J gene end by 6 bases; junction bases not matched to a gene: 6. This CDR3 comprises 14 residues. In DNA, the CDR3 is TGTGCCAGCAGCGTCGACGGGGGGGCCAATGAGCAGTTCTTC. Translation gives CASSVDGGANEQFF. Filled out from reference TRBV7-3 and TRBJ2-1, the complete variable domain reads GAGVSQTPSNKVTEKGKYVELRCDPISGHTALYWYRQSLGQGPEFLIYFQGTGAADDSGLPNDRFFAVRPEGSVSTLKIQRTERGDSAVYLCASSVDGGANEQFFGPGTRLTVL.

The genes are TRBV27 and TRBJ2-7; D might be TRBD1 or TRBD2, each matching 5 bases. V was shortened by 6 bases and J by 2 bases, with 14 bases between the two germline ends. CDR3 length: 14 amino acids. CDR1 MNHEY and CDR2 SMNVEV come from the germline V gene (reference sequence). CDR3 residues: CASRSIGATYEQYF. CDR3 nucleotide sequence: TGTGCCAGCAGGTCGATCGGGGCTACCTACGAGCAGTACTTC.

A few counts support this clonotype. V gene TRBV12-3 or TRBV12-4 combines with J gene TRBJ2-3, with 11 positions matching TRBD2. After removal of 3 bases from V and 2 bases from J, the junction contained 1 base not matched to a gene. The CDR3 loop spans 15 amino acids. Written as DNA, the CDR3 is TGTGCCAGCAGTTTGACTAGCGGGGCCACAGATACGCAGTATTTT. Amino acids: CASSLTSGATDTQYF.

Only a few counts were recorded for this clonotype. The CDR3 DNA follows: TGTGCCAGCAACGACAGGGGGGAATATACTGAAGCTTTCTTT. This gives the protein CASNDRGEYTEAFF. The rearrangement joins TRBV6-1 to TRBJ1-1; 9 bases are shared with TRBD1. J lost 5 bases, V lost 7 bases, and 8 bases had no gene match. This CDR3 contains 14 residues. From germline, CDR1 is MNHNS and CDR2 SASEGT.

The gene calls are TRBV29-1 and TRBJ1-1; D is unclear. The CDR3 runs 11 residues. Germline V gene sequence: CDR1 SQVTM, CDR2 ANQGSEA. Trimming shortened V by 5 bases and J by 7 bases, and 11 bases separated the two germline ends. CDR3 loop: CSVPAFGEAFF. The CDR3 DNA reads TGCAGCGTTCCTGCCTTTGGTGAAGCTTTCTTT.

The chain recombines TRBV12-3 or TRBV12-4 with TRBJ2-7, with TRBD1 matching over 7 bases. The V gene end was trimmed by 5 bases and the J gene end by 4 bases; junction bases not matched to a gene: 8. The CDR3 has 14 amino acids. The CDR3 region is CASSLWTGQYEQYF. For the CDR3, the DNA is TGTGCCAGCAGTCTGTGGACAGGTCAATACGAGCAGTACTTC.